Detailed here is one T cell receptor (beta chain). This clonotype was counted once. Its antigen remains undetermined. No quality values exist for individual bases; no much larger clone is one base distant. One read yields weak evidence. Library method: PCR. Sequencing instrument: Illumina HiSeq 2500. Unique molecular identifiers were incorporated into TCR beta cDNA libraries to reduce PCR and sequencing biases. Roughly 0.5 million cDNA molecules were obtained per 1 to 10 million input T cells, so each molecule approximated one T cell. The same protocol used for the earlier healthy control dataset was applied to prepare and sequence the patient libraries. Within a given batch, samples were prepared together, multiplexed and sequenced on the same HiSeq lane. On the authors' methods: Raw barcoded reads were processed with MIGEC, and single-read molecular identifier groups were discarded before consensus assembly and CDR3 extraction. Clonotype tables were post-analysed with VDJtools, normalizing diversity by down-sampling all datasets to the smallest sample size. To correct batch-related cross-sample contamination, repertoire overlap clustering matched CDR3 amino acid sequences but not nucleotide sequences. TCRdb reprocessing: public reads trimmed at Q25 with fastp, clones called with MiXCR, in-frame beta chains kept. Every CDR3 protein is listed once, alongside the most common genes and DNA of its rows. The V and J calls and clone size are TCRdb's, not the authors'. Here the sample has some 260,000 distinct CDR3 sequences; 35% to 40% occur a single time. Roughly 4.8% of the sample is held by the ten biggest clonotypes.

The data derive from a study of post-analysis software for immune sequencing data (dated by TCRdb to about 2015). Describing the broader study: Recorded disease courses included relapsing-remitting, secondary progressive and progressive-relapsing multiple sclerosis, with some patients lacking subtype annotation. The patient repertoires were compared against around eleven previously published healthy control repertoires obtained from donors aged 6 to 25 years. A subset of samples was prepared in parallel using single-end sample barcoding, then pooled and co-amplified after Illumina adapter ligation. General study outcomes and caveats: When samples were clustered directly using the F measure, samples prepared in the same batch co-clustered strongly, which prompted a batch-effect correction. The multiple sclerosis patient group was slightly younger than the control group. Significantly lower normalized Chao1 diversity was found in multiple sclerosis patients than in controls, suggesting substantial peripheral T-cell clonal expansion. Four to six TRBV segments, including TRBV5-6, TRBV5-1 and TRBV20-1, were significantly more frequent in patients than controls.

To demonstrate the VDJtools post-analysis software, the study profiled TCR beta repertoires from the peripheral blood of about 13 young patients with multiple sclerosis. The multiple sclerosis patients were children and adolescents ranging in age from about 6 to 16 years. The CDR1 and CDR2 encoded by the germline V gene are SGHVS and FQNEAQ. The CDR3, cysteine through phenylalanine, is 17 amino acids long. Here the CDR3 DNA is all that survives: 51 bases in frame from base 1. The sequenced sample consisted of blood. The receptor's source is a girl aged 10-17 years with multiple sclerosis. The chain joins TRBV7-8 to TRBJ2-1; TRBD2 aligns with 11 central bases. The last part of the DNA fits TRBJ2-7 better; the J call may be wrong. The bases are TGTGCCAGCAGCTTAGCGAGGGTAGCGGGAGGGCCCTACGAGCAGTACTTC. This translates into CASSLARVAGGPYEQYF.